The 27 T cell receptor beta chains below come from one sample, sequenced in a study of T cell responses to AZD1222 COVID-19 vaccine. Clones were read by immunoSEQ multiplex PCR, and TCRdb kept only the in-frame ones, dropping some. The table records roughly 200,000 clones, about 92% of them present only once. The sequences come from peripheral blood, collected 28 days after the second dose of the MenACWY control vaccine. Every receptor here comes from an adult who received the MenACWY meningococcal vaccine as a control.

This CDR3 reads CASSVGRGVNTEAFF. The CDR3 coding sequence is TGTGCCAGCAGCGTAGGCAGAGGAGTAAACACTGAAGCTTTCTTT. The chain is built from TRBV9 and TRBJ1-1, with D hard to call. V was pared by 0 bases and J by 2 bases, with 11 bases between. The CDR3 runs 15 residues. Germline V CDR1 and CDR2: SGDLS, YYNGEE.

The chain links TRBV14 to TRBJ2-7; D ambiguous. The CDR3 contains 12 residues. The V and J ends lost 4 bases and 6 bases respectively, with 10 bases between them. Per germline, CDR1 SGHDN and CDR2 FVKESK. Here the CDR3 DNA reads TGTGCCAGCAGCCGAAACAGTCCCGAGCAGTACTTC. Its translation is CASSRNSPEQYF.

This chain links TRBV7-2 with TRBJ2-5; D call uncertain. Germline CDR1 SGHTA, CDR2 FQGNSA. Between the trimmed V and J ends, which lost 6 bases and 5 bases, there was a span of 22 bases. The CDR3 has 16 amino acids. CDR3 coding DNA: TGTGCCAGCAGTATGGGCCGTCAGAACCTCCTGGAGACCCAGTACTTC. Its protein product is CASSMGRQNLLETQYF.

This clone has only one observation. This same CDR3 is encoded by further DNA sequences in the sample. This chain joins TRBV5-1 and TRBJ2-5, with a tentative D call TRBD1 (6 bases). CDR1 SGHRS and CDR2 YFSETQ come from the germline V gene. This CDR3 is 14 amino acids long. The germline V and J ends were trimmed by 0 bases and 2 bases, with 8 bases remaining between them. CDR3 protein: CASSLEGTQETQYF. The CDR3 coding sequence is TGCGCCAGCAGCTTGGAGGGGACACAAGAGACCCAGTACTTC.

The rearrangement uses TRBV7-2 and TRBJ1-3; D might be TRBD1 (6 bases). The V gene's germline CDR1 is SGHTA and CDR2 FQGNSA. The ends were cut back, 3 bases at V and 0 bases at J, with 12 bases in the middle. This CDR3 contains 16 residues. CDR3 in amino acids: CASSFGTPSSGNTIYF. The CDR3 DNA reads TGTGCCAGCAGCTTCGGGACACCAAGCTCTGGAAACACCATATATTTT.

The V gene is TRBV19, the J gene TRBJ2-3; tentative D call: TRBD2 (5 bases). Germline V gene lookup returns CDR1 LNHDA and CDR2 SQIVND (reference sequence). CDR3 length: 15 amino acids. The V gene lost 3 bases and the J gene lost 5 bases, with 15 bases spanning the gap. This chain's CDR3 is CASSIESRRIDTQYF. The CDR3 DNA is TGTGCCAGTAGTATTGAAAGTAGGAGGATAGATACGCAGTATTTT.

V and J are TRBV7-9 and TRBJ2-7; 8 bases are shared with TRBD2. Trimming took 3 bases from V and 6 from J; bases not matched to a gene: 7. CDR1 and CDR2 (germline): SEHNR, FQNEAQ (reference sequence). The CDR3 contains 14 residues. The DNA of the CDR3 is TGTGCCAGCAGCTTTGGTAGCGGGAACGTCGAGCAGTACTTC. Protein sequence: CASSFGSGNVEQYF.

This chain connects TRBV10-1 to TRBJ1-2; D not resolved. This CDR3 contains 12 residues. The germline V gene encodes CDR1 WNHNN and CDR2 SYGVQD (reference sequence). V lost 5 bases and J 4 bases, leaving 8 bases between the germline ends. The CDR3 reads CASSPGGYGYTF. Written as DNA, the CDR3 is TGCGCCAGCAGTCCCGGTGGCTATGGCTACACCTTC.

The chain links TRBV6-5 to TRBJ1-2, with 7 bases that match TRBD1. V was clipped by 7 bases and J by 4 bases; unmatched bases: 6. The CDR3 runs 13 residues. Germline loops: CDR1 MNHEY, CDR2 SVGAGI. The CDR3 coding sequence is TGTGCCAGCACGTTGACAGGGCCCTATGGCTACACCTTC. This codes for CASTLTGPYGYTF.

The chain employs TRBV27 and TRBJ2-1; no clear D gene. V was pared by 5 bases and J by 0 bases, with 11 bases between. This CDR3 region has 15 residues. Looked up from germline, CDR1 is MNHEY and CDR2 is SMNVEV (reference sequence). CDR3 amino acids: CASSITTNSYNEQFF. CDR3 DNA sequence: TGTGCCAGCAGTATAACTACCAACTCCTACAATGAGCAGTTCTTC.

The chain is built from TRBV12-3 or TRBV12-4 and TRBJ2-2; TRBD1 matches 8 bases. CDR3 size: 12 residues. With V trimmed by 5 bases and J by 7 bases, 0 bases remained unmatched. The CDR3: CASSDRGGELFF. The CDR3 DNA sequence: TGTGCCAGCAGTGACAGGGGCGGGGAGCTGTTTTTT.

The chain employs TRBV15 and TRBJ1-2; 8 nucleotides line up with TRBD1. The CDR3 loop spans 15 amino acids. The germline gives CDR1 LNHNV, CDR2 YYDKDF (reference sequence). V shed 5 bases, J shed 4 bases, and the junction held 9 bases outside the gene matches. CDR3 loop: CATSAGQGPFYGYTF. In DNA form, the CDR3 reads TGTGCCACCAGCGCCGGACAGGGCCCATTCTATGGCTACACCTTC.

This sequence joins TRBV20-1 and TRBJ1-2; tentatively, D is TRBD1 (6 bases). Germline CDR1 reads DFQATT; CDR2 reads SNEGSKA (reference sequence). The CDR3 length is 13 residues. The V and J ends lost 3 bases and 4 bases respectively, with 12 bases between them. CDR3 coding DNA: TGCAGTGCTAGTTTAGGGACAACCTATGGCTACACCTTC. Its protein product is CSASLGTTYGYTF.

The V and J genes are TRBV5-6 and TRBJ2-5; unclear D gene. The germline V gene encodes CDR1 SGHDT and CDR2 YYEEEE. The V gene lost 3 bases and the J gene lost 2 bases, with 2 bases spanning the gap. The CDR3 loop spans 11 amino acids. This CDR3 is CASSSQETQYF. The CDR3 nucleotides read TGTGCCAGCAGCTCGCAAGAGACCCAGTACTTC.

This chain uses TRBV5-1 with TRBJ2-7; 7 bases map to TRBD2. V shed 2 bases, J shed 0 bases, and the junction held 8 bases outside the gene matches. The CDR3 has 16 amino acids. The germline V gene has CDR1 SGHRS and CDR2 YFSETQ. CDR3 DNA: TGCGCCAGCAGCTTAGGGCTAGCGGTTAGCTCCTACGAGCAGTACTTC. The encoded protein is CASSLGLAVSSYEQYF.

This rearrangement joins TRBV18 to TRBJ2-5; D call uncertain. Looked up from germline, CDR1 is KGHSH and CDR2 is LQKENI. V was trimmed by 5 bases and J by 14 bases, leaving 18 bases between them. The CDR3 totals 12 residues. CDR3 protein: CASSSQVSSLYF. The DNA of the CDR3 is TGTGCCAGCTCAAGCCAAGTCAGTTCCCTTTACTTC.

The chain employs TRBV29-1 and TRBJ1-1; no clear D gene. V shed 2 bases and J shed 1 base, with 8 bases lying between them. The length of the CDR3 is 13 residues. The germline gives CDR1 SQVTM, CDR2 ANQGSEA. This CDR3 is CSVERGTNTEAFF. The CDR3 DNA sequence: TGCAGCGTTGAACGGGGAACGAACACTGAAGCTTTCTTT.

The CDR3 coding sequence is TGTGCCAGTAGTATCGGTGTGACGCAGTACTTC. Encoded protein: CASSIGVTQYF. The rearrangement uses TRBV19 and TRBJ2-7; D gene uncertain. This CDR3 contains 11 residues. V lost 3 bases and J 9 bases, leaving 9 bases between the germline ends. Germline CDR1 is LNHDA and CDR2 is SQIVND (reference sequence).

This chain connects TRBV5-1 to TRBJ1-1; a weak D match, TRBD1 (5 bases). The V end was cut by 1 base, the J end by 4 bases, with 11 bases between. CDR3 length equals 14 residues. Germline CDR1 reads SGHRS; CDR2 reads YFSETQ. The CDR3 sequence is CASSLSGGGTEAFF. Written as DNA, the CDR3 is TGCGCCAGCAGCTTGTCCGGCGGGGGCACTGAAGCTTTCTTT.

This chain links TRBV28 with TRBJ2-7; 9 bases agree with TRBD1. This CDR3 spans 14 amino acids. Unmatched junction bases numbered 9, after V lost 6 bases and J lost 6 bases. CDR1 is MDHEN, CDR2 SYDVKM, per germline. In nucleotides, the CDR3 is TGTGCCAGCAGGGAAACAGGGGGCAGCGGCGAGCAGTACTTC. Its protein is CASRETGGSGEQYF.

The chain uses TRBV2 and TRBJ2-2; 9 bases map to TRBD1. This CDR3 spans 14 amino acids. J lost 7 bases, V lost 9 bases, and 9 bases had no gene match. Germline CDR1 is SNHLY and CDR2 is FYNNEI. The CDR3 DNA is TGTGCCAGTGAGGGGACAGGGCTCTACGGGGAGCTGTTTTTT. Its protein product is CASEGTGLYGELFF.

The gene calls are TRBV7-9 and TRBJ2-2, with 7 bases identical to TRBD2. V lost 3 bases, J lost 5 bases, and 6 bases stayed unmatched. The CDR3 loop spans 15 amino acids. The germline V gene encodes CDR1 SEHNR and CDR2 FQNEAQ (reference sequence). This CDR3 reads CASSFTRRGTGELFF. In DNA form, the CDR3 reads TGTGCCAGCAGCTTCACTAGGCGGGGGACCGGGGAGCTGTTTTTT.

The CDR3 sequence: CASSMGQGEVYEQYF. The CDR3, as DNA: TGTGCCAGTAGTATGGGGCAGGGGGAAGTATACGAGCAGTACTTC. V usage is TRBV19 and J usage is TRBJ2-7; 7 positions match TRBD1. Germline V gene sequence: CDR1 LNHDA, CDR2 SQIVND (reference sequence). Germline trimming cut 3 bases from V and 4 bases from J; bases unmatched to any gene: 9. The CDR3 runs to 15 residues.

The chain links TRBV5-6 to TRBJ1-6, with D unresolved. V was cut by 0 bases and J by 7 bases, with 17 bases left in between. The CDR3 runs to 17 residues. Germline V gene sequence: CDR1 SGHDT, CDR2 YYEEEE. CDR3 protein: CASSLAVYNSSNSPLHF. The CDR3, as DNA: TGTGCCAGCAGCTTGGCAGTTTACAACAGCAGCAATTCACCCCTCCACTTT.

The chain is built from TRBV3-1 (or the pseudogene TRBV3-2) and TRBJ2-7; TRBD2 matches 8 bases. The V gene end was trimmed by 11 bases and the J gene end by 0 bases; junction bases not matched to a gene: 9. This CDR3 comprises 14 residues. Germline V gene data show CDR1 as LGHDT and CDR2 as YNNKEL (reference sequence). CDR3 sequence reads: CASSPGGLSYEQYF. CDR3 DNA sequence: TGTGCCTCAAGTCCGGGAGGGCTCTCCTACGAGCAGTACTTC.

The chain is built from TRBV2 and TRBJ2-5; D call uncertain. This CDR3 has 14 amino acids. The V gene lost 2 bases and the J gene lost 5 bases, with 12 bases spanning the gap. CDR1 is SNHLY, CDR2 FYNNEI, per germline. CDR3 nucleotides: TGTGCCAGCAGTGAAACCGCCTGGGCCGAGACCCAGTACTTC. Amino acids: CASSETAWAETQYF. The full variable domain, in which reference TRBV2 and TRBJ2-5 provide the parts outside the CDR3, is EPEVTQTPSHQVTQMGQEVILRCVPISNHLYFYWYRQILGQKVEFLVSFYNNEISEKSEIFDDQFSVERPDGSNFTLKIRSTKLEDSAMYFCASSETAWAETQYFGPGTRLLVL.

The V and J genes are TRBV9 and TRBJ1-5; perhaps TRBD1 as D (5 bases). The CDR3 has 15 residues. Trimming removed 4 bases from V and 1 base from J, with 12 bases in between. The germline CDR1 and CDR2 sequences are SGDLS and YYNGEE. This CDR3 reads CASSPGAGSNQPQHF. The CDR3 DNA reads as TGTGCCAGCAGCCCTGGGGCGGGGAGCAATCAGCCCCAGCATTTT.